This TCR beta chain was captured in a study of T-cell reconstitution after alpha-beta-depleted transplantation in children. Preparing the TCRbeta library involved the use of unique molecular identifiers. TCRdb redid the calling of the PCR reads with MiXCR, one entry per CDR3 protein. This table has about 610,000 distinct CDR3 sequences, approximately 10% appearing once. From germline, CDR1 is SQVTM and CDR2 ANQGSEA. Germline trimming cut 3 bases from V and 7 bases from J; bases unmatched to any gene: 5. This CDR3 contains 12 residues. This sample comprised PBMCs from the stem cell graft donor, obtained from the stem cell graft. The chain joins TRBV29-1 to TRBJ2-7; the match to TRBD1 covers 8 bases. This TCR came from a human donor who donated a stem cell graft to a child with acute myeloid leukemia. CDR3 bases: TGCAGCGTTGACCCTAGGACAGGGGAGCAGTACTTC. Translating it yields CSVDPRTGEQYF.